These T cell receptor beta chains were read from a single sample in a study of cytomegalovirus exposure and HLA in healthy donors. Data came from immunoSEQ multiplex PCR; TCRdb stores just in-frame clones and leaves some out. The data show fewer than 200,000 clones, about three quarters seen once. Sequencing was performed on PBMCs. Receptor source: a woman in her forties in good health and CMV-seropositive. Each CDR3 is given with its conserved first and last residue. Fields, in order: CDR3 protein, CDR3 DNA, J gene, V gene, clone size, D gene. A D gene is named only where the DNA matches it firmly. The size of a clone is reported for some rows only, either as once, few or many, or as a class for expanded clones.

CDR3 protein: CASSDRQNSPLHF
CDR3 DNA: TGTGCCAGCAGTGACCGACAGAATTCACCCCTCCACTTT
J gene: TRBJ1-6
V gene: TRBV6-5
clone size: NA
D gene: NA

CDR3 protein: CASSQSGGPYNEQFF
CDR3 DNA: TGTGCCAGCAGCCAGTCAGGGGGCCCGTACAATGAGCAGTTCTTC
J gene: TRBJ2-1
V gene: TRBV4-2
clone size: NA
D gene: TRBD1

CDR3 protein: CASTPSWGTDTQYF
CDR3 DNA: TGTGCCAGCACCCCTAGCTGGGGCACAGATACGCAGTATTTT
J gene: TRBJ2-3
V gene: TRBV6-1
clone size: NA
D gene: NA

CDR3 protein: CASSLAANYGYTF
CDR3 DNA: TGTGCCAGCAGCTTGGCAGCGAACTATGGCTACACCTTC
J gene: TRBJ1-2
V gene: TRBV5-6
clone size: NA
D gene: NA

CDR3 protein: CASSQDRFTGDGHTIYF
CDR3 DNA: TGTGCCAGCAGCCAAGATCGATTTACAGGCGACGGGCACACCATATATTTT
J gene: TRBJ1-3
V gene: TRBV4-2
clone size: NA
D gene: NA

CDR3 protein: CSVGWLEGDEQYF
CDR3 DNA: TGCAGCGTTGGTTGGCTAGAAGGCGACGAGCAGTACTTC
J gene: TRBJ2-7
V gene: TRBV29-1
clone size: few
D gene: NA

CDR3 protein: CASGRDRGKLSGRPFTDTQYF
CDR3 DNA: TGTGCTAGTGGTCGAGACAGGGGAAAGCTTAGCGGGAGGCCTTTCACAGATACGCAGTATTTT
J gene: TRBJ2-3
V gene: TRBV12-5
clone size: NA
D gene: TRBD2

CDR3 protein: CASTSGLQGFQPQHF
CDR3 DNA: TGTGCCAGCACCTCTGGGCTACAGGGGTTCCAGCCCCAGCATTTT
J gene: TRBJ1-5
V gene: TRBV6-1
clone size: NA
D gene: TRBD1

CDR3 protein: CASSRDAGRVYEQYF
CDR3 DNA: TGTGCCAGCTCCCGAGATGCGGGTAGAGTCTACGAGCAGTACTTC
J gene: TRBJ2-7
V gene: TRBV18
clone size: NA
D gene: NA

CDR3 protein: CASSLLGTGVTQPQHF
CDR3 DNA: TGTGCCAGCAGTTTATTGGGGACAGGGGTAACTCAGCCCCAGCATTTT
J gene: TRBJ1-5
V gene: TRBV27
clone size: once
D gene: TRBD1

CDR3 protein: CASSPEGNQPQHF
CDR3 DNA: TGTGCCAGCAGCCCCGAGGGAAATCAGCCCCAGCATTTT
J gene: TRBJ1-5
V gene: TRBV5-4
clone size: once
D gene: NA

CDR3 protein: CASSVLDAHTDTQYF
CDR3 DNA: TGTGCCAGCAGCGTCCTAGACGCACACACAGATACGCAGTATTTT
J gene: TRBJ2-3
V gene: TRBV9
clone size: NA
D gene: NA

CDR3 protein: CASSQATGAIANYGYTF
CDR3 DNA: TGCGCCAGCAGCCAAGCGACAGGGGCCATAGCTAACTATGGCTACACCTTC
J gene: TRBJ1-2
V gene: TRBV4-3
clone size: NA
D gene: TRBD1

CDR3 protein: CSGGSQGYYGYTF
CDR3 DNA: TGCAGCGGCGGATCACAGGGATACTATGGCTACACCTTC
J gene: TRBJ1-2
V gene: TRBV29-1
clone size: NA
D gene: NA

CDR3 protein: CAISGGGPLSNEQFF
CDR3 DNA: TGTGCCATCAGTGGAGGGGGTCCCCTTTCCAATGAGCAGTTCTTC
J gene: TRBJ2-1
V gene: TRBV10-3
clone size: NA
D gene: NA

CDR3 protein: CASSTGTATEAFF
CDR3 DNA: TGTGCCAGTAGTACCGGGACAGCCACTGAAGCTTTCTTT
J gene: TRBJ1-1
V gene: TRBV19
clone size: NA
D gene: TRBD1

CDR3 protein: CASSPPNHPSGYEQYF
CDR3 DNA: TGTGCCAGCTCACCCCCCAATCATCCTAGCGGGTACGAGCAGTACTTC
J gene: TRBJ2-7
V gene: TRBV18
clone size: NA
D gene: TRBD2

CDR3 protein: CASQGQGSATNEKLFF
CDR3 DNA: TGTGCCAGCCAAGGACAGGGCTCTGCAACTAATGAAAAACTGTTTTTT
J gene: TRBJ1-4
V gene: TRBV2
clone size: NA
D gene: TRBD1

CDR3 protein: CASSLRQGTEAFF
CDR3 DNA: TGTGCCAGCAGCTTACGACAGGGCACTGAAGCTTTCTTT
J gene: TRBJ1-1
V gene: TRBV7-9
clone size: once
D gene: TRBD1

CDR3 protein: CAWSFINEQYF
CDR3 DNA: TGTGCCTGGAGTTTTATTAACGAGCAGTACTTC
J gene: TRBJ2-7
V gene: TRBV30
clone size: NA
D gene: NA

CDR3 protein: CASSPTRASGGPSNTQYF
CDR3 DNA: TGTGCCAGCAGTCCTACGCGGGCTAGCGGGGGACCTAGTAATACGCAGTATTTT
J gene: TRBJ2-3
V gene: TRBV28
clone size: NA
D gene: TRBD2

CDR3 protein: CASSQVGGASGARETQYF
CDR3 DNA: TGTGCCAGCAGCCAAGTCGGTGGAGCTAGCGGAGCCCGGGAGACCCAGTACTTC
J gene: TRBJ2-5
V gene: TRBV4-2
clone size: once
D gene: TRBD2

CDR3 protein: CASSQGWGGSQETQYF
CDR3 DNA: TGCGCCAGCAGCCAAGGGTGGGGGGGCTCTCAAGAGACCCAGTACTTC
J gene: TRBJ2-5
V gene: TRBV4-1
clone size: NA
D gene: NA

CDR3 protein: CASSLALTRGATEQFF
CDR3 DNA: TGTGCCAGCAGCTTAGCGCTCACGCGGGGGGCCACTGAGCAGTTCTTC
J gene: TRBJ2-1
V gene: TRBV7-7
clone size: NA
D gene: TRBD2

CDR3 protein: CASSLGVGLNTGELFF
CDR3 DNA: TGTGCCAGCAGCTTAGGTGTGGGACTAAACACCGGGGAGCTGTTTTTT
J gene: TRBJ2-2
V gene: TRBV7-9
clone size: NA
D gene: TRBD2

CDR3 protein: CASSSGLISSYEQYF
CDR3 DNA: TGTGCCAGCAGCTCGGGACTTATCAGCTCCTACGAGCAGTACTTC
J gene: TRBJ2-7
V gene: TRBV7-9
clone size: few
D gene: NA